This is a list of T cell receptor beta chains from one sample in a study of blood T cell repertoires in COVID-19. The protocol was immunoSEQ multiplex PCR, while the TCRdb copy is restricted to in-frame clones and leaves out a portion. The sample lists more than 200,000 clones, about nine tenths occurring once. Sample: PBMCs or T cells enriched from blood (not recorded which). The receptor source for this set is a middle-aged man who had recovered from COVID-19. CDR3s include the opening cysteine and the closing phenylalanine or tryptophan. The D gene is left open where the match is weak. Not every row has a clone size; where given, it reads once, few, many or a size class.

clone_size	d_call	v_call	j_call	cdr3_nt	cdr3_aa
once	TRBD1	TRBV18	TRBJ1-2	TGTGCCAGCTCTCTCCGGGACAGGGTATTGTATGGCTACACCTTC	CASSLRDRVLYGYTF
NA	NA	TRBV6-5	TRBJ2-5	TGTGCCAGCAGTTATCCCTCCGGGACCCAGTACTTC	CASSYPSGTQYF
NA	NA	TRBV15	TRBJ1-5	TGTGCCACCAGCAGACCCGGGGGGAGTGGCAATCAGCCCCAGCATTTT	CATSRPGGSGNQPQHF
NA	NA	TRBV24-1	TRBJ1-5	TGTGCCACCGCGGACACTAGCAATCAGCCCCAGCATTTT	CATADTSNQPQHF
NA	NA	TRBV3-1/TRBV3-2	TRBJ1-1	TGTGCCAGCAGCCCCGTCAGGTACTCTGAAGCTTTCTTT	CASSPVRYSEAFF
NA	TRBD2	TRBV19	TRBJ2-1	TGTGCCAGTAGTATCCACGGGAGGGCCGACAATGAGCAGTTCTTC	CASSIHGRADNEQFF
NA	NA	TRBV6-5	TRBJ1-3	TGTGCCAGCAGCGGGGGGGGCTCCTCTGGAAACACCATATATTTT	CASSGGGSSGNTIYF
NA	TRBD1	TRBV7-8	TRBJ2-1	TGTGCCAGCAGCCCGGGACAGGGAGATCCTAAATCTGGCAATGAGCAGTTCTTC	CASSPGQGDPKSGNEQFF
NA	TRBD1	TRBV2	TRBJ2-2	TGTGCCAGCAGGGGGACAGTGAACACCGGGGAGCTGTTTTTT	CASRGTVNTGELFF
NA	NA	TRBV27	TRBJ2-7	TGTGCCAGCAGTTTGGCGGGCTCCTACGAGCAGTACTTC	CASSLAGSYEQYF
NA	TRBD2	TRBV7-2	TRBJ2-3	TGTGCCAGCAGCTTAGTTCCTAGCGGAGGAGATACGCAGTATTTT	CASSLVPSGGDTQYF
NA	TRBD2	TRBV9	TRBJ2-7	TGTGCCAGCAGCCCTGCCCGGGGGGGCGGAATCTACGAGCAGTACTTC	CASSPARGGGIYEQYF
NA	NA	TRBV15	TRBJ1-1	TGTGCCACCAGCAGAGATCAGGGGTGGACTGAAGCTTTCTTT	CATSRDQGWTEAFF
NA	NA	TRBV6-5	TRBJ2-3	TGTGCCAGCAGTTACTCGGGCCCAAGGAGCACAGATACGCAGTATTTT	CASSYSGPRSTDTQYF
NA	NA	TRBV15	TRBJ1-5	TGTGCCACCAGCAGAGATGTTCGTGGACAGTACCCGACGGGCAATCAGCCCCAGCATTTT	CATSRDVRGQYPTGNQPQHF
many	TRBD1	TRBV9	TRBJ1-2	TGTGCCAGCAGCGGGGACAGGGTCTATGGCTACACCTTC	CASSGDRVYGYTF
NA	TRBD1	TRBV4-1	TRBJ1-5	TGCGCCAGCAGCCCCTGGGACAGGGGTTCTCAGCCCCAGCATTTT	CASSPWDRGSQPQHF
NA	NA	TRBV28	TRBJ2-7	TGTGCCAGCAGTTTGGCGGACACGGACTCCTACGAGCAGTACTTC	CASSLADTDSYEQYF
NA	TRBD1	TRBV2	TRBJ1-2	TGTGCCAGCAGTCTACAGGGACAGGGGCATGGCTACACCTTC	CASSLQGQGHGYTF
NA	NA	TRBV2	TRBJ1-5	TGTGCCAGCAGTGGGGATCAGGGGAATCAGCCCCAGCATTTT	CASSGDQGNQPQHF
NA	TRBD2	TRBV19	TRBJ2-1	TGTGCCAGTAGTCTGTCTAGCGGGAGGAACTACAATGAGCAGTTCTTC	CASSLSSGRNYNEQFF
NA	NA	TRBV29-1	TRBJ1-2	TGCAGCGTTGAAGATCCGGGTGGACTCTATGGCTACACCTTC	CSVEDPGGLYGYTF
NA	TRBD1	TRBV18	TRBJ2-2	TGTGCCAGCTCACCACAACTCTCACAGGGGAGTACCGGGGAGCTGTTTTTT	CASSPQLSQGSTGELFF
once	TRBD1	TRBV30	TRBJ1-6	TGTGCCGGGACCGGACAGGGGGATTCACCCCTCCACTTT	CAGTGQGDSPLHF
once	TRBD2	TRBV5-6	TRBJ2-7	TGTGCCAGCAGCACAACTAGCGGGGGAAGTTACGAGCAGTACTTC	CASSTTSGGSYEQYF
once	TRBD1	TRBV5-1	TRBJ2-5	TGCGCCAGCAGGGTTGGGACAGGGCCAGAGACCCAGTACTTC	CASRVGTGPETQYF
NA	TRBD1	TRBV10-1	TRBJ1-6	TGCGCCAGCAGTGAGTCGCGAATACAGGGGTTGAGGGATTCACCCCTCCACTTT	CASSESRIQGLRDSPLHF